The next 12 T cell receptor beta chains were all read from a single sample in a study of blood T cell repertoires in COVID-19. This table comes from immunoSEQ multiplex PCR, and its TCRdb copy is limited to in-frame clones, with some not included. The sample has 220,000 or so clones, more than 85% seen once. The sample taken for sequencing was peripheral blood. Source of these receptors: a woman between 50 and 59 years old with COVID-19, enrolled during active disease.

This chain connects TRBV6-5 to TRBJ2-3; maybe TRBD2 (5 bases). Trimming took 6 bases from V and 1 from J, leaving 14 bases between them. The CDR3 has 15 residues. Germline CDR1 is MNHEY and CDR2 is SVGAGI. This CDR3 is CASSLSLSGTDTQYF. The CDR3 nucleotides are TGTGCCAGCAGCTTAAGCCTTAGCGGCACAGATACGCAGTATTTT.

The rearrangement links TRBV12-3 or TRBV12-4 to TRBJ1-2, with TRBD1 as a possible D gene (6 bases). V lost 4 bases to trimming and J lost 6 bases, with 9 bases between them. This CDR3 has 12 residues. The CDR3 sequence: CASSWGRDGYTF. Here the CDR3 DNA reads TGTGCCAGCAGTTGGGGGCGCGATGGCTACACCTTC.

The rearrangement uses TRBV7-3 and TRBJ1-1; D is ambiguous. The V end was cut by 1 base, the J end by 1 base, with 10 bases between. Germline CDR1 reads SGHTA; CDR2 reads FQGTGA. The CDR3 totals 15 residues. The CDR3 sequence is CASSLKSSGNTEAFF. CDR3 DNA sequence: TGTGCCAGCAGCTTAAAGTCGTCAGGGAACACTGAAGCTTTCTTT.

V gene TRBV19 combines with J gene TRBJ1-1; 7 bases map to TRBD1. The germline gives CDR1 LNHDA, CDR2 SQIVND (reference sequence). This CDR3 region has 14 residues. The J segment lost 5 bases and the V segment lost 6 bases, leaving 9 bases of the junction unmatched. The CDR3 here is CASRLSSGGTEAFF. In nucleotides, the CDR3 is TGTGCCAGTAGACTTAGCTCAGGGGGAACTGAAGCTTTCTTT.

The CDR3, as DNA: TGTGCCAGTAGTGACGGGGGAGGAGAGACCCAGTACTTC. This gives the protein CASSDGGGETQYF. The genes are TRBV19 and TRBJ2-5; TRBD2 is a possible D gene (6 bases). The CDR3 is 13 amino acids. Per germline, CDR1 LNHDA and CDR2 SQIVND (reference sequence). Trimming removed 5 bases at V and 4 bases at J, with 11 bases between.

The chain carries TRBV7-8 and TRBJ1-1; D not resolved. This CDR3 contains 14 residues. Germline assignment: CDR1 SGHVS and CDR2 FQNEAQ. Trimming removed 2 bases at V and 5 bases at J, with 12 bases between. The CDR3 DNA sequence: TGTGCCAGCAGCTTATTGGCCAGGTCAACTGAAGCTTTCTTT. It is translated as CASSLLARSTEAFF.

The gene calls are TRBV18 and TRBJ1-1; 8 bases are a match to TRBD1. Unmatched junction bases numbered 8, after V lost 3 bases and J lost 2 bases. This CDR3 has 16 residues. Looked up from germline, CDR1 is KGHSH and CDR2 is LQKENI. CDR3 sequence (DNA): TGTGCCAGCTCACCCTCCCTCGGACAGGGTAACACTGAAGCTTTCTTT. This encodes CASSPSLGQGNTEAFF.

The chain links TRBV10-3 to TRBJ1-4; possible D gene TRBD1, 5 bases. With 0 bases removed from V and 3 bases from J, the gap between germline ends came to 5 bases. The CDR3 contains 14 residues. Germline CDR1 reads ENHRY; CDR2 reads SYGVKD. Here the CDR3 DNA reads TGTGCCATCAGTGAGTCAGGGGCTAATGAAAAACTGTTTTTT. Protein product: CAISESGANEKLFF.

The V call is TRBV9, the J call TRBJ2-7; D gene ambiguous. With 0 bases removed from V and 7 bases from J, the gap between germline ends came to 14 bases. The germline V gene encodes CDR1 SGDLS and CDR2 YYNGEE. The CDR3 is made up of 14 amino acids. In DNA, the CDR3 is TGTGCCAGCAGCGTAGCGGGTGGCCCCGGGGAGCAGTACTTC. It codes for CASSVAGGPGEQYF.

This sequence joins TRBV9 and TRBJ1-6; 7 nucleotides match TRBD1. The CDR3 is made up of 14 amino acids. Germline trimming cut 4 bases from V and 9 bases from J; bases unmatched to any gene: 7. Germline CDR1 SGDLS, CDR2 YYNGEE. The chain's CDR3 is CASSPRDSSSPLHF. CDR3 bases: TGTGCCAGCAGCCCGCGGGACAGTTCTTCACCCCTCCACTTT.

The chain's CDR3 is CAWSRGPGELFF. The CDR3 DNA reads TGTGCCTGGAGTAGGGGGCCCGGGGAGCTGTTTTTT. The chain links TRBV30 to TRBJ2-2; 7 nucleotides line up with TRBD1. V shed 2 bases and J 6 bases; nucleotides not matched to a gene: 0. The CDR3 totals 12 residues. The V gene's germline CDR1 is GTSNPN and CDR2 SVGIG (reference sequence).

J is TRBJ2-5 and V is TRBV11-2; the match to TRBD2 covers 7 bases. The V gene's germline CDR1 is SGHAT and CDR2 FQNNGV. This CDR3 region has 16 residues. Trimming took 8 bases from V and 2 from J; bases not matched to a gene: 14. CDR3 nucleotides: TGTGCCAGCGTTATGGGGGGGTCCAGATCGCAAGAGACCCAGTACTTC. Translation: CASVMGGSRSQETQYF.